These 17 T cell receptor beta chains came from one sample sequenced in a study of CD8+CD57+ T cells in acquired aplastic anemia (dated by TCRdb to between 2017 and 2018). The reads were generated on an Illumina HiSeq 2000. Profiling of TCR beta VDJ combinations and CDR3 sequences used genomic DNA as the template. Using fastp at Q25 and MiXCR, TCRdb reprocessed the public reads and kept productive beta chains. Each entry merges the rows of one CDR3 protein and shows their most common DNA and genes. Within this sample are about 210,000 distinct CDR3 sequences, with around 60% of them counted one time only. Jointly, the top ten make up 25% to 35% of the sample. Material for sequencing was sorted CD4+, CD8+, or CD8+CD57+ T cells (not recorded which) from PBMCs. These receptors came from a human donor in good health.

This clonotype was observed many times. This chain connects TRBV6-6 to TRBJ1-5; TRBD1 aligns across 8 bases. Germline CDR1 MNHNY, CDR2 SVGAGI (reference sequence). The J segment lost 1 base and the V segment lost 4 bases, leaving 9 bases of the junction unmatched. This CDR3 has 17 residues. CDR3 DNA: TGTGCCAGCAGTTTCCAGACAGGGGAAACAAGCAATCAGCCCCAGCATTTT. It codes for CASSFQTGETSNQPQHF.

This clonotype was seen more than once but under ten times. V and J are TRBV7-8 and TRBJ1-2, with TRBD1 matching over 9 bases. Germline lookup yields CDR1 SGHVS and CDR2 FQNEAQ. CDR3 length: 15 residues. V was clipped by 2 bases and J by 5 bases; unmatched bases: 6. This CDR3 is CASSLNTGTGYGYTF. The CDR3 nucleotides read TGTGCCAGCAGCTTAAATACAGGGACAGGGTATGGCTACACCTTC. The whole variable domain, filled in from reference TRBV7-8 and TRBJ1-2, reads GAGVSQSPRYKVAKRGQDVALRCDPISGHVSLFWYQQALGQGPEFLTYFQNEAQLDKSGLPSDRFFAERPEGSVSTLKIQRTQQEDSAVYLCASSLNTGTGYGYTFGSGTRLTVV.

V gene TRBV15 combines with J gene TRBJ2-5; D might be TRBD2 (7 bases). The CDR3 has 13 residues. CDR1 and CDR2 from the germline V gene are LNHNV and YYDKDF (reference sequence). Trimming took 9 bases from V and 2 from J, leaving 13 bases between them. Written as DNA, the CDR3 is TGTGCCACGGAAGGGGGGGGACAAGAGACCCAGTACTTC. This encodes CATEGGGQETQYF.

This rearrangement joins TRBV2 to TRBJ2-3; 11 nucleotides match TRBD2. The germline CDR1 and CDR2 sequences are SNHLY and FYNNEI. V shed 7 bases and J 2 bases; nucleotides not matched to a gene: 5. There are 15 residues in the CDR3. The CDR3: CASTGTSGSTDTQYF. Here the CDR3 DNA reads TGTGCCAGCACGGGGACTAGCGGTTCCACAGATACGCAGTATTTT. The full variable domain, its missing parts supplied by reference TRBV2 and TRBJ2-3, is EPEVTQTPSHQVTQMGQEVILRCVPISNHLYFYWYRQILGQKVEFLVSFYNNEISEKSEIFDDQFSVERPDGSNFTLKIRSTKLEDSAMYFCASTGTSGSTDTQYFGPGTRLTVL.

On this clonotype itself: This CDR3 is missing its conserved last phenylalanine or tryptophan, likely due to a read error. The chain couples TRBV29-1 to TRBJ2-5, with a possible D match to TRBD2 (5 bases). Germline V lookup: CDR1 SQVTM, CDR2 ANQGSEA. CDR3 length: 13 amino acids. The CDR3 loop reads CSVEQPGQETQYL. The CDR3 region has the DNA TGTAGCGTTGAACAGCCAGGCCAAGAGACCCAGTACCTC.

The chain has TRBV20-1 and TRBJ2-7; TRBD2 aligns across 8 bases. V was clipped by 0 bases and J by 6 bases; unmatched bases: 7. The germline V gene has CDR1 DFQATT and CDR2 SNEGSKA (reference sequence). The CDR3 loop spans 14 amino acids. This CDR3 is CSARDRGGPLEQYF. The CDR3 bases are TGCAGTGCTAGAGATCGGGGGGGACCCCTCGAGCAGTACTTC.

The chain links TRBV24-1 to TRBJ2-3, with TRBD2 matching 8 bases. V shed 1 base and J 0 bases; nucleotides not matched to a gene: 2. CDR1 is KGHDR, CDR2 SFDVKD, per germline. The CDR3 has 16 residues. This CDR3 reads CATSDFSGTSTDTQYF. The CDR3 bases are TGTGCCACCAGTGATTTTAGCGGGACTAGCACAGATACGCAGTATTTT.

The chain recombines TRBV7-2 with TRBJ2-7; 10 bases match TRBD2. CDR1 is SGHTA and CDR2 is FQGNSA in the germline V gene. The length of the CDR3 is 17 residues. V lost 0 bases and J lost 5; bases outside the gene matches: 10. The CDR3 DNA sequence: TGTGCCAGCAGCTTAGCGGTTACTAGCGGGACCCCTAACGAGCAGTACTTC. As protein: CASSLAVTSGTPNEQYF.

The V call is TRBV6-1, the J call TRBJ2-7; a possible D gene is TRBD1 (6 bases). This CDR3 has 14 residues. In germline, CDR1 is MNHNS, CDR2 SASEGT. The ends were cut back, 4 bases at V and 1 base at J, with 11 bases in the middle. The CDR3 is CASSGRGASYEQYF. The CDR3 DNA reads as TGTGCCAGCAGTGGCAGGGGCGCGTCCTACGAGCAGTACTTC.

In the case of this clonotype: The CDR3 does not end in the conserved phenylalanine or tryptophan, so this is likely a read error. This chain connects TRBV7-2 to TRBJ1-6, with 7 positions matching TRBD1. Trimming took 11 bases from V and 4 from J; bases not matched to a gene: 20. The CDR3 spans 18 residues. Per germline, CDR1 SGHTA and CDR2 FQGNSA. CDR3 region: CAFPPRGDRALYNSPLHS. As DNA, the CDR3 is TGTGCCTTTCCCCCCAGGGGGGACAGAGCTCTTTATAATTCACCCCTCCACTCT.

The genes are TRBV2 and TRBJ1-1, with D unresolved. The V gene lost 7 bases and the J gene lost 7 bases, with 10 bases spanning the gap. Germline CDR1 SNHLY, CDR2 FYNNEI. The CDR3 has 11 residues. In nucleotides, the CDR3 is TGTGCCAGCATCCCGCAGTATGAAGCTTTCTTT. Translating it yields CASIPQYEAFF.

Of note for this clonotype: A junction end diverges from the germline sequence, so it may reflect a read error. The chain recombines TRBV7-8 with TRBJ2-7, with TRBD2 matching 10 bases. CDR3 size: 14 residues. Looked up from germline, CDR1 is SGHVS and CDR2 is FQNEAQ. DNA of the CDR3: TGTGCCAGCAGTTTCGATCTAGCGGGGGTGGAGCAGCACTTC. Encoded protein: CASSFDLAGVEQHF. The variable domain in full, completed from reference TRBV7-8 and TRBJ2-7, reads GAGVSQSPRYKVAKRGQDVALRCDPISGHVSLFWYQQALGQGPEFLTYFQNEAQLDKSGLPSDRFFAERPEGSVSTLKIQRTQQEDSAVYLCASSFDLAGVEQHFGPGTRLTVT.

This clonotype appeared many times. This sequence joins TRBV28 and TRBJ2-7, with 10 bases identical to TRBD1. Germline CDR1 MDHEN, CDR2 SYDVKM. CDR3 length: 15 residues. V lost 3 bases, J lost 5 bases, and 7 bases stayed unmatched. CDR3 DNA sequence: TGTGCCAGCAGTTTCTACGGGACAGGGGCGGACGAGCAGTACTTC. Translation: CASSFYGTGADEQYF.

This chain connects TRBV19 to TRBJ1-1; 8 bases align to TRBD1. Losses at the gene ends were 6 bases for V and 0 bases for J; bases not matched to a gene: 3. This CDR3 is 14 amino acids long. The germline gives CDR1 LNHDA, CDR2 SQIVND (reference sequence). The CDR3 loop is CASRRQGMNTEAFF. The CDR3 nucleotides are TGTGCCAGTAGGAGACAGGGGATGAACACTGAAGCTTTCTTT. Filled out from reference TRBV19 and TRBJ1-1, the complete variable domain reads DGGITQSPKYLFRKEGQNVTLSCEQNLNHDAMYWYRQDPGQGLRLIYYSQIVNDFQKGDIAEGYSVSREKKESFPLTVTSAQKNPTAFYLCASRRQGMNTEAFFGQGTRLTVV.

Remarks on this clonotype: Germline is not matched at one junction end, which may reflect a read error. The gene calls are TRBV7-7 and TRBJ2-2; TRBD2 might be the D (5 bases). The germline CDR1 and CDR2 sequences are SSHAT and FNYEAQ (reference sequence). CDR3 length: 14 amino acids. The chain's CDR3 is CASRLDYNTGELFF. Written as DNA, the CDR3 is TGTGCTAGCAGATTAGACTACAACACCGGGGAGCTGTTTTTT.

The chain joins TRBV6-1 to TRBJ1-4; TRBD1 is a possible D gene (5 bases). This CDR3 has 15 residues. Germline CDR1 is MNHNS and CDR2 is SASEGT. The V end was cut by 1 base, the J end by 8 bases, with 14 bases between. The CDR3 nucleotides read TGTGCCAGCAGTGAAGGGGGCGGGGGATCCGAAAAACTGTTTTTT. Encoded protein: CASSEGGGGSEKLFF.

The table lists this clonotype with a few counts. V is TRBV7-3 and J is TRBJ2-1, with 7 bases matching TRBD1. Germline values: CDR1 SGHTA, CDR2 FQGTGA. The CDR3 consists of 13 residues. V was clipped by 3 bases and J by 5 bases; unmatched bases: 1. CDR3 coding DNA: TGTGCCAGCAGCTTGGGACAGAACAATGAGCAGTTCTTC. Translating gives CASSLGQNNEQFF. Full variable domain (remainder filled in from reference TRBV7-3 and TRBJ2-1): GAGVSQTPSNKVTEKGKYVELRCDPISGHTALYWYRQSLGQGPEFLIYFQGTGAADDSGLPNDRFFAVRPEGSVSTLKIQRTERGDSAVYLCASSLGQNNEQFFGPGTRLTVL.